This T cell receptor beta chain is from a study of blood T cell repertoires in COVID-19. In the original analysis: It was from reference gene primer amplification that nucleated cell counts were estimated. The protocol was immunoSEQ multiplex PCR, while the TCRdb copy is restricted to in-frame clones and leaves out a portion. That table is the source of V, J and clone size, and D and trimming were worked out from the DNA. The sample gives around 500,000 clones, approximately 88% of which show up once; approximately 1.8% is in the top ten. V was shortened by 3 bases and J by 0 bases, with 15 bases between the two germline ends. CDR3 length: 16 residues. CDR1 SGHDT and CDR2 YYEEEE come from the germline V gene.

The clonotype comes from a woman between 40 and 55 years old who had recovered from COVID-19. The sequenced sample consisted of PBMCs or T cells enriched from blood (not recorded which). The rearrangement joins TRBV5-6 to TRBJ1-2, with a possible D match to TRBD1 (5 bases). As DNA, the CDR3 is TGTGCCAGCAGCTCCAGAGGACACTTTTCTAACTATGGCTACACCTTC. Protein: CASSSRGHFSNYGYTF.